The source of this TCR beta chain is a study of blood T cell dynamics during melanoma immunotherapy. Study in general: Metastatic melanoma patients received first-line pembrolizumab or nivolumab plus ipilimumab.

This CDR3 region has 16 residues. Germline CDR1 reads MNHEY; CDR2 reads SVGAGI. V lost 4 bases and J 2 bases, leaving 17 bases between the germline ends. Time point defined: week 3, after first cycle of checkpoint inhibitor. At 12 weeks after first infusion, RECIST 1.1 defined response for most patients. Each bulk PBMC sample had about 350 ng DNA loaded. Profiled with immunoSEQ multiplex PCR; TCRdb holds only in-frame clones, not every one. This sample has about 6,900 clones, with about 85% found just once. Specimen: blood, collected from a patient treated with checkpoint blockade. The source is a human donor with melanoma. V and J are TRBV6-5 and TRBJ1-1; D gene ambiguous. The CDR3 protein is CASSSLLRAKNTEAFF. The CDR3, as DNA: TGTGCCAGCAGTTCTCTTCTCCGGGCCAAAAACACTGAAGCTTTCTTT.